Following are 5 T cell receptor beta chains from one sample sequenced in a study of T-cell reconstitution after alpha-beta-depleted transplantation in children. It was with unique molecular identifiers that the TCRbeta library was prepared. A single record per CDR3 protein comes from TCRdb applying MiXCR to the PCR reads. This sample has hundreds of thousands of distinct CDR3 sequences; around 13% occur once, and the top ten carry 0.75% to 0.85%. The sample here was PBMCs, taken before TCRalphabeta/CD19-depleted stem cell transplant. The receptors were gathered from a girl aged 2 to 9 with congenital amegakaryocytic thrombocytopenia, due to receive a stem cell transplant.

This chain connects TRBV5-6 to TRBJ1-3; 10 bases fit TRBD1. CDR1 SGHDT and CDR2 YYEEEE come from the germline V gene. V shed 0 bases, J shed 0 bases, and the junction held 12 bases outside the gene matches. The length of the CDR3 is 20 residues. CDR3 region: CASSLATGTGAFFSGNTIYF. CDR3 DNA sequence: TGTGCCAGCAGCTTGGCCACCGGGACAGGGGCCTTCTTCTCTGGAAACACCATATATTTT.

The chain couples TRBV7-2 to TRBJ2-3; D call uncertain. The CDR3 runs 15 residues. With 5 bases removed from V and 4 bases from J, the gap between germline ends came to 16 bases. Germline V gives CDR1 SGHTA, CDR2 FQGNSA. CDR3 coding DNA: TGTGCCAGCAGCCCCGAGGCCGGTTGGCCAGATACGCAGTATTTT. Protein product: CASSPEAGWPDTQYF.

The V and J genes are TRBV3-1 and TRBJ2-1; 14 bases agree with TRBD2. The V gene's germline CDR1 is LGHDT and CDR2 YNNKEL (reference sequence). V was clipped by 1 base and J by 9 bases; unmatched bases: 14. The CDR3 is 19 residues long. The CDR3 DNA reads TGTGCCAGCAGCCAAGCACGCGGGACTAGCGGGAGTAAGCTTGGTGAGCAGTTCTTC. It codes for CASSQARGTSGSKLGEQFF.

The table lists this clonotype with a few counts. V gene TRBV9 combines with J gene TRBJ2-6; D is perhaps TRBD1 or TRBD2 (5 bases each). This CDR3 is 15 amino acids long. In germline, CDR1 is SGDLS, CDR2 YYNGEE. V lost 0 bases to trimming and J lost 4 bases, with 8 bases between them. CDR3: CASSVGGSGANVLTF. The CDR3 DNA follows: TGTGCCAGCAGCGTAGGGGGGTCCGGGGCCAACGTCCTGACTTTC.

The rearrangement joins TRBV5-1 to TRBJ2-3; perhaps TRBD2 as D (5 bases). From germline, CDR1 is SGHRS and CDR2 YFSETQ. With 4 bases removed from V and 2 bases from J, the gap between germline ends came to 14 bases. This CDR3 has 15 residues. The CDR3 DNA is TGCGCCAGCAGCCCTCTTTTAGCGCCCACAGATACGCAGTATTTT. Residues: CASSPLLAPTDTQYF.